This entry lists 4 T cell receptor beta chains sequenced from one sample in a study of blood T cells in healthy people across ages. A second PCR, run for about 7 to 11 cycles, used a sample-barcoded 5' primer plus a J-beta primer mix. TCRdb analysed the 5' RACE reads with MiXCR anew, one entry per CDR3 protein. Found here are around 1,000,000 distinct CDR3 sequences, almost 25% of them singletons; the top ten hold around 0.75%. These data also featured in a second study, about T cells of mothers and their children.

The specimen sequenced was blood. All receptors come from a girl aged 2-10 years in good health.

The chain has TRBV2 and TRBJ2-3; no clear D gene. CDR1 SNHLY and CDR2 FYNNEI come from the germline V gene. The CDR3 is 13 residues long. Trimming stripped 5 bases from V and 3 bases from J, with 9 bases between. This chain's CDR3 is CASSPGETDTQYF. For the CDR3, the DNA is TGTGCCAGCAGTCCCGGCGAGACAGATACGCAGTATTTT.

This rearrangement joins TRBV3-1 to TRBJ1-2; 7 nucleotides align to TRBD1. The trim removed 4 bases at V and 14 bases at J, leaving 10 bases unmatched. CDR3 length equals 12 residues. Germline assignment: CDR1 LGHDT and CDR2 YNNKEL (reference sequence). For the CDR3, the DNA is TGTGCCAGCAGCCCCTCACAGGGGCGGGGAACCTTC. This gives the protein CASSPSQGRGTF.

This clonotype was seen once. This CDR3 reads CASSISSWGAEGYTF. Here the CDR3 DNA reads TGTGCCAGCAGCATCTCGTCCTGGGGGGCGGAGGGCTACACCTTC. J is TRBJ1-2 and V is TRBV11-2, with a tentative D call TRBD1 (6 bases). Germline CDR1 and CDR2: SGHAT and FQNNGV. The CDR3 is made up of 15 amino acids. The V and J ends lost 5 bases and 8 bases respectively, with 21 bases between them.

The genes are TRBV4-1 and TRBJ2-1; TRBD2 aligns across 10 bases. The DNA end is a closer match to TRBJ2-7, so the J assignment may be wrong. The CDR3 contains 15 residues. Germline-derived CDR1 and CDR2 are MGHRA and YSYEKL. The CDR3 protein is CASSQSRASGSQQYF. Written as DNA, the CDR3 is TGCGCCAGCAGCCAAAGTAGGGCTAGCGGGAGCCAGCAGTACTTC.